This T cell receptor (beta chain) is from a study of cytomegalovirus exposure and HLA in healthy donors (dated by TCRdb to 2016 to 2017). Looking at the study overall: According to a later analysis, one platform produced both the 100 to 150 validation repertoires and the 666 repertoires of the first cohort. Along with the approximately 650-subject first cohort, a separate validation cohort of 120 different subjects was used. The study was designed to test whether signatures of past pathogen exposure could be identified by cataloging public T cell receptors. To predict cytomegalovirus infection status, the study combined high-throughput TCR immunosequencing, statistical association of individual TCRs with disease status, and machine learning. Points the paper makes about the study in general: According to the authors, the approach could potentially be generalized to other disease states and immunological phenotypes. A later analysis lacked HLA typing for the validation cohort, so it scored co-occurrence in that cohort across all 120 repertoires. Most TCR sequences were seen in very few donors, while some public TCRs were found in many individuals. The study listed 164 TCR beta chains as associated with cytomegalovirus. The classifier was reported to diagnose cytomegalovirus status with high specificity and sensitivity in both the original and validation cohorts. A later analysis found that TCRs clustered in the first cohort also tended to co-occur in the roughly 120 validation repertoires, with 94% of cluster scores above 0. In vitro tests confirmed that a few of the cytomegalovirus-associated TCR beta chains recognize cytomegalovirus antigens.

The germline V gene sets CDR1 to MNHNS and CDR2 to SASEGT. V is reduced by 2 bases and J by 4 bases, leaving a spacing of 9 bases between them. The CDR3 runs 14 residues from the cysteine to the phenylalanine. Only the CDR3 part of the read is kept: 42 bases, read in frame from the first base. The donors were included in the validation cohort of roughly 120 subjects, a group kept apart from the roughly 690-subject first cohort. The library was built by means of the immunoSEQ multiplex PCR assay. The paper's processing steps were these. To diagnose cytomegalovirus status from the catalog of TCR beta chain sequences, a statistical classification framework was built. The immuneACCESS repertoire file appears here via TCRdb, limited to in-frame rearrangements. These files lack a portion of the clones; in checked studies, under half of the deficit traces to unresolved V genes, and the cause of the others is not known. The V and J calls and clone size come from that table; D and trimming were worked out from the DNA. This sample lists about 130,000 clones; approximately 84% were detected once. 30% of the sample belongs to the ten largest clones.

This clone has only a few counts. Its specific antigen is unknown. There are no base qualities to consult, and no much larger clone falls within one base. Sequencing was performed on PBMCs. The receptor was isolated from a man in his thirties or forties in good health and CMV-seropositive. This chain joins TRBV6-1 to TRBJ2-1; tentative D gene TRBD1, with 5 bases matching. The CDR3 corresponds to CASSEQHRYNEQFF. The nucleotide sequence reads TGTGCCAGCAGTGAACAGCACAGGTACAATGAGCAGTTCTTC.